Sequencing of this T cell receptor beta chain was carried out in a study of OX40 agonist ivuxolimab in advanced cancers. Study details: Dosing consisted of intravenous ivuxolimab at 0.01 to 10 mg/kg every 2 weeks.

With 0 bases clipped from V and 4 bases from J, the junction kept 1 base outside the gene matches. The CDR3 totals 15 residues. Germline values: CDR1 SGHRS, CDR2 YFSETQ. TCRdb's copy holds only in-frame clones and misses some; the assay was immunoSEQ multiplex PCR. The table shows fewer than 60,000 clones, with about 81% occurring only once. The chain employs TRBV5-1 and TRBJ2-7, with TRBD2 matching 13 bases. The source of this sequence is an adult with an advanced solid tumor such as melanoma, head and neck, liver or kidney cancer. Sequenced here: CD4+ or CD8+ T cells sorted from blood, sampled in a trial of the OX40 agonist ivuxolimab. CDR3 loop: CASSLGTSGGYEQYF. In DNA form, the CDR3 reads TGCGCCAGCAGCTTGGGGACTAGCGGGGGTTACGAGCAGTACTTC. The full variable domain, its missing parts supplied by reference TRBV5-1 and TRBJ2-7, is KAGVTQTPRYLIKTRGQQVTLSCSPISGHRSVSWYQQTPGQGLQFLFEYFSETQRNKGNFPGRFSGRQFSNSRSEMNVSTLELGDSALYLCASSLGTSGGYEQYFGPGTRLTVT.